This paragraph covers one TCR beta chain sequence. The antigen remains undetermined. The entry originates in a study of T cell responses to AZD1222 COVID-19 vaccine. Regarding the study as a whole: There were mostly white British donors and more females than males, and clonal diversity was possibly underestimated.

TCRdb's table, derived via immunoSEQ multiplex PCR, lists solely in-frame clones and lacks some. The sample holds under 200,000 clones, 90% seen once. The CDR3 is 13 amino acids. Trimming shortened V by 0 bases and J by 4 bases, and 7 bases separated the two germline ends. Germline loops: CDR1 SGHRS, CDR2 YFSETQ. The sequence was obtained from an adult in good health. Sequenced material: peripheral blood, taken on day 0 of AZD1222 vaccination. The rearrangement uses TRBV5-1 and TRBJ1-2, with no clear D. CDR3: CASSLDTIYGYTF. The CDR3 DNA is TGCGCCAGCAGCTTGGACACCATCTATGGCTACACCTTC.